Listed here are 32 T cell receptor beta chains from one sample, sequenced in a study of T cell changes during pregnancy in multiple sclerosis. The table came from immunoSEQ multiplex PCR; TCRdb's copy has only in-frame clones and leaves some out. The sample consists of approximately 30,000 clones, roughly 89% of them appearing once. This sample comprised CD8+ T cells from peripheral blood mononuclear cells, obtained before pregnancy. These TCRs come from a female donor with multiple sclerosis, enrolled in a pregnancy study.

The chain couples TRBV18 to TRBJ2-7, with 14 bases fitting TRBD2. The CDR3 has 19 residues. Germline CDR1 is KGHSH and CDR2 is LQKENI. J gave up 2 bases and V 3 bases, and 12 bases lay outside the gene matches. CDR3 protein: CASSPGPGTSGGEPYEQYF. CDR3 nucleotides: TGTGCCAGCTCACCGGGCCCCGGGACTAGCGGGGGAGAGCCCTACGAGCAGTACTTC.

The chain links TRBV13 to TRBJ2-7; the match to TRBD1 covers 9 bases. The CDR3 consists of 16 residues. The J segment lost 4 bases and the V segment lost 5 bases, leaving 12 bases of the junction unmatched. CDR1 and CDR2 from the germline V gene are PRHDT and FYEKMQ (reference sequence). The CDR3 loop reads CASSPSRTGGRYEQYF. Here the CDR3 DNA reads TGTGCCAGCAGCCCAAGCCGCACAGGGGGCCGGTACGAGCAGTACTTC.

The V call is TRBV13, the J call TRBJ1-1; D uncertain. The CDR3 runs 13 residues. Between the trimmed V and J ends, which lost 5 bases and 1 base, there was a span of 8 bases. The V gene's germline CDR1 is PRHDT and CDR2 FYEKMQ (reference sequence). The DNA for the CDR3 is TGTGCCAGCAGCCTGACACCGAACACTGAAGCTTTCTTT. It translates to CASSLTPNTEAFF.

There are a few counts of this clone. This chain connects TRBV19 to TRBJ2-3, with 7 bases aligning to TRBD2. Germline V CDR1 and CDR2: LNHDA, SQIVND (reference sequence). This CDR3 is 14 amino acids long. The ends lost 5 bases at V and 4 bases at J; junction bases unmatched: 6. In DNA, the CDR3 is TGTGCCAGTAGTCTAGGCCGGGAGGCAGATACGCAGTATTTT. This gives the protein CASSLGREADTQYF.

The V gene is TRBV7-9, the J gene TRBJ2-5; D not resolved. The germline CDR1 and CDR2 sequences are SEHNR and FQNEAQ (reference sequence). This CDR3 spans 13 amino acids. V was trimmed by 4 bases and J by 5 bases, leaving 11 bases between them. The CDR3: CASSSPLTETQYF. In DNA form, the CDR3 reads TGTGCCAGCAGCTCACCTCTAACTGAGACCCAGTACTTC.

This clone was seen just once. The chain has TRBV9 and TRBJ1-1; D unclear. The CDR3 sequence is 15 residues long. Germline CDR1 SGDLS, CDR2 YYNGEE. The V and J ends lost 4 bases and 0 bases respectively, with 13 bases between them. This CDR3 is CASSPAGGMNTEAFF. CDR3 nucleotide sequence: TGTGCCAGCAGCCCGGCCGGCGGGATGAACACTGAAGCTTTCTTT.

This clone was observed a single time. As DNA, the CDR3 is TGTGCCAGCAGTTTTTTAGGCGGGGACGGTGAGCAGTTCTTC. Amino acids: CASSFLGGDGEQFF. This chain links TRBV27 with TRBJ2-1, with D tentatively TRBD2 (6 bases). Trimming left V 3 bases short and J 9 bases short, with 15 bases between. The CDR3 totals 14 residues. Germline CDR1 MNHEY, CDR2 SMNVEV (reference sequence).

The chain is built from TRBV10-3 and TRBJ2-6; 8 nucleotides line up with TRBD2. V dropped 4 bases and J dropped 0; count of bases not matched to a gene: 8. Germline CDR1 and CDR2: ENHRY and SYGVKD. This CDR3 is 18 amino acids long. CDR3 nucleotides: TGTGCCATCAGTGTCCGGGGGGGACGGGGCTCTGGGGCCAACGTCCTGACTTTC. Amino acid sequence: CAISVRGGRGSGANVLTF.

The chain couples TRBV5-1 to TRBJ1-2; D call uncertain. Per the germline V gene, CDR1 is SGHRS and CDR2 is YFSETQ. CDR3 length: 15 amino acids. Trimming left V 0 bases short and J 9 bases short, with 18 bases between. The CDR3 sequence: CASSLDGVPTGSYTF. In nucleotides, the CDR3 is TGCGCCAGCAGCTTGGATGGAGTTCCCACCGGGAGCTACACCTTC. The whole variable domain, remainder taken from reference TRBV5-1 and TRBJ1-2, is KAGVTQTPRYLIKTRGQQVTLSCSPISGHRSVSWYQQTPGQGLQFLFEYFSETQRNKGNFPGRFSGRQFSNSRSEMNVSTLELGDSALYLCASSLDGVPTGSYTFGSGTRLTVV.

The V and J genes are TRBV7-2 and TRBJ2-1; 7 positions agree with TRBD2. CDR3 length: 17 residues. Germline V gene lookup returns CDR1 SGHTA and CDR2 FQGNSA. The V segment lost 5 bases and the J segment 2 bases; nucleotides outside the gene matches: 12. CDR3 nucleotides: TGTGCCAGCAGCCCCGCAGTCGGGGGGTTCGCCTACAATGAGCAGTTCTTC. This gives the protein CASSPAVGGFAYNEQFF.

The chain has TRBV11-2 and TRBJ1-1, with D uncertain. The CDR3 is made up of 15 amino acids. The ends were cut back, 2 bases at V and 7 bases at J, with 17 bases in the middle. The germline V gene has CDR1 SGHAT and CDR2 FQNNGV. CDR3 DNA sequence: TGTGCCAGCAGCTTAATAGCATCGCCGAAATTTGAAGCTTTCTTT. As protein: CASSLIASPKFEAFF.

This clone was recorded once. The rearrangement links TRBV7-8 to TRBJ2-5; 11 nucleotides line up with TRBD2. V trimming: 5 bases; J trimming: 4 bases; junction bases outside the gene matches: 9. This CDR3 is built from 16 residues. Per the germline V gene, CDR1 is SGHVS and CDR2 is FQNEAQ. CDR3 in amino acids: CASSPGLAGGAETQYF. CDR3 nucleotides: TGTGCCAGCAGCCCTGGTCTAGCGGGGGGCGCAGAGACCCAGTACTTC. The whole variable domain, filled in from reference TRBV7-8 and TRBJ2-5, reads GAGVSQSPRYKVAKRGQDVALRCDPISGHVSLFWYQQALGQGPEFLTYFQNEAQLDKSGLPSDRFFAERPEGSVSTLKIQRTQQEDSAVYLCASSPGLAGGAETQYFGPGTRLLVL.

The chain has TRBV13 and TRBJ2-7; possibly TRBD1 for D (6 bases). V lost 5 bases and J lost 3, with 14 bases in between. The germline gives CDR1 PRHDT, CDR2 FYEKMQ (reference sequence). The CDR3 is made up of 14 amino acids. CDR3 sequence (DNA): TGTGCCAGCAGCGCCTGGGACACCAACTACGAGCAGTACTTC. Protein: CASSAWDTNYEQYF. Full variable domain (remainder filled in from reference TRBV13 and TRBJ2-7): AAGVIQSPRHLIKEKRETATLKCYPIPRHDTVYWYQQGPGQDPQFLISFYEKMQSDKGSIPDRFSAQQFSDYHSELNMSSLELGDSALYFCASSAWDTNYEQYFGPGTRLTVT.

This clone came up once. The V call is TRBV2, the J call TRBJ2-1, with TRBD1 matching over 7 bases. Unmatched junction bases numbered 10, after V lost 8 bases and J lost 6 bases. Germline V CDR1 and CDR2: SNHLY, FYNNEI. The CDR3 length is 14 residues. The CDR3 is CASEETGNRNEQFF. The DNA of the CDR3 is TGTGCCAGCGAAGAGACAGGGAATCGCAATGAGCAGTTCTTC.

The chain recombines TRBV2 with TRBJ2-1; 12 nucleotides agree with TRBD2. The CDR3 loop spans 17 amino acids. After removal of 1 base from V and 8 bases from J, the junction contained 9 bases not matched to a gene. The germline V gene encodes CDR1 SNHLY and CDR2 FYNNEI. The CDR3: CASSEGASGGGIDEQFF. The CDR3 coding sequence is TGTGCCAGCAGTGAAGGCGCTAGCGGGGGGGGCATCGATGAGCAGTTCTTC.

The V gene is TRBV9, the J gene TRBJ2-7; 11 bases align to TRBD1. V lost 3 bases, J lost 3 bases, and 2 bases stayed unmatched. The germline V gene has CDR1 SGDLS and CDR2 YYNGEE. This CDR3 spans 14 amino acids. CDR3 region: CASSGGTGGYEQYF. CDR3 bases: TGTGCCAGCAGCGGGGGGACAGGGGGCTACGAGCAGTACTTC.

Here the CDR3 DNA reads TGTGCCAGCAGTTATGGACTAGCGGGGGTGCAAGAGACCCAGTACTTC. Translated: CASSYGLAGVQETQYF. The chain combines TRBV7-9 with TRBJ2-5; 13 nucleotides line up with TRBD2. Germline CDR1 SEHNR, CDR2 FQNEAQ (reference sequence). V shed 6 bases and J 2 bases; nucleotides not matched to a gene: 6. The CDR3 consists of 16 residues.

The chain joins TRBV6-1 to TRBJ2-3, with TRBD2 identical over 8 bases. The trim removed 2 bases at V and 0 bases at J, leaving 1 base unmatched. The germline gives CDR1 MNHNS, CDR2 SASEGT. The CDR3 is 15 residues long. CDR3 sequence: CASSEQRGSTDTQYF. The CDR3 DNA reads as TGTGCCAGCAGTGAACAGCGGGGGAGCACAGATACGCAGTATTTT.

The chain carries TRBV7-8 and TRBJ1-1; D is unresolved. This CDR3 comprises 14 residues. The germline V gene encodes CDR1 SGHVS and CDR2 FQNEAQ. The V and J ends lost 5 bases and 6 bases respectively, with 16 bases between them. CDR3 sequence: CASSRENGGPEAFF. In DNA form, the CDR3 reads TGTGCCAGCAGCAGAGAGAACGGCGGGCCTGAAGCTTTCTTT.

This clone came up a few times. The rearrangement joins TRBV30 to TRBJ2-3; 8 bases are shared with TRBD2. This CDR3 contains 15 residues. The V gene's germline CDR1 is GTSNPN and CDR2 SVGIG (reference sequence). V shed 5 bases, J shed 0 bases, and the junction held 7 bases outside the gene matches. CDR3 sequence (DNA): TGTGCCTGGGACGAAATAGCGGGGAGCACAGATACGCAGTATTTT. It translates to CAWDEIAGSTDTQYF.

The V call is TRBV28, the J call TRBJ2-1, with 8 bases that match TRBD1. CDR3 length equals 15 residues. V gave up 8 bases and J gave up 5 bases; unmatched junction bases: 11. Germline V gene sequence: CDR1 MDHEN, CDR2 SYDVKM. The CDR3 is CASLWGRGLNNEQFF. CDR3 nucleotides: TGTGCCAGCCTATGGGGCAGGGGGCTAAACAATGAGCAGTTCTTC.

The V and J genes are TRBV6-1 and TRBJ1-1, with no clear D. Germline CDR1 and CDR2: MNHNS and SASEGT. Trimming left V 5 bases short and J 0 bases short, with 7 bases between. The CDR3 has 13 residues. The CDR3: CASSLGMNTEAFF. CDR3 sequence (DNA): TGTGCCAGCAGTTTGGGCATGAACACTGAAGCTTTCTTT.

V usage is TRBV4-3 and J usage is TRBJ1-5; 7 nucleotides agree with TRBD1. Looked up from germline, CDR1 is LGHNA and CDR2 is YSLEER. J was trimmed by 8 bases and V by 0 bases; bases with no gene match: 13. The CDR3 has 17 residues. CDR3 sequence reads: CASSQDANRGITEPQHF. Written as DNA, the CDR3 is TGCGCCAGCAGCCAAGATGCTAACAGGGGTATTACAGAGCCCCAGCATTTT.

The genes are TRBV5-1 and TRBJ1-2; D may be TRBD1 (5 bases). V lost 4 bases and J 4 bases, leaving 14 bases between the germline ends. The CDR3 is made up of 14 amino acids. Germline loops: CDR1 SGHRS, CDR2 YFSETQ. The CDR3: CASSLGLAPYGYTF. CDR3 DNA sequence: TGCGCCAGCAGCCTGGGGCTTGCCCCCTATGGCTACACCTTC.

The chain couples TRBV19 to TRBJ1-2; no clear D. The CDR3 totals 13 residues. Trimming took off 7 bases at V and 5 bases at J, with 14 bases between the two ends. CDR1 and CDR2 from the germline V gene are LNHDA and SQIVND (reference sequence). The CDR3 protein is CASNDREPYGYTF. CDR3 coding DNA: TGTGCCAGTAACGACCGGGAGCCATATGGCTACACCTTC. The entire variable domain, with the rest obtained from reference TRBV19 and TRBJ1-2, is as follows: DGGITQSPKYLFRKEGQNVTLSCEQNLNHDAMYWYRQDPGQGLRLIYYSQIVNDFQKGDIAEGYSVSREKKESFPLTVTSAQKNPTAFYLCASNDREPYGYTFGSGTRLTVV.

The chain joins TRBV2 to TRBJ1-5; D is unresolved. V dropped 0 bases and J dropped 3 bases, with 9 bases sitting between them. Germline loops: CDR1 SNHLY, CDR2 FYNNEI. This CDR3 has 15 amino acids. The CDR3 is CASSEAPVHNQPQHF. The CDR3, as DNA: TGTGCCAGCAGTGAAGCTCCAGTTCACAATCAGCCCCAGCATTTT. Drawing the rest from reference TRBV2 and TRBJ1-5, the complete variable domain is EPEVTQTPSHQVTQMGQEVILRCVPISNHLYFYWYRQILGQKVEFLVSFYNNEISEKSEIFDDQFSVERPDGSNFTLKIRSTKLEDSAMYFCASSEAPVHNQPQHFGDGTRLSIL.

J is TRBJ2-7 and V is TRBV19; 7 bases match TRBD2. In germline, CDR1 is LNHDA, CDR2 SQIVND (reference sequence). There are 15 residues in the CDR3. V gave up 3 bases and J gave up 2 bases; unmatched junction bases: 7. The CDR3 loop reads CASSIGSSGAYEQYF. CDR3 sequence (DNA): TGTGCCAGTAGTATCGGTTCGAGCGGGGCCTACGAGCAGTACTTC.

The chain joins TRBV6-5 to TRBJ2-7, with D possibly TRBD2 on 7 matching bases. The CDR3 length is 14 residues. Germline V lookup: CDR1 MNHEY, CDR2 SVGAGI. Trimming took 6 bases from V and 6 from J, leaving 18 bases between them. The CDR3 is CASSLINREGEQYF. The DNA of the CDR3 is TGTGCCAGCAGCCTAATAAACAGGGAGGGCGAGCAGTACTTC.

This clone is a singleton in its sample. The V and J genes are TRBV9 and TRBJ2-1; the D gene is possibly TRBD2 (7 bases). The CDR3 is 15 amino acids. Germline V gives CDR1 SGDLS, CDR2 YYNGEE. V lost 0 bases, J lost 7 bases, and 14 bases lay in between. CDR3 sequence reads: CASSVAGGLGNEQFF. In nucleotides, the CDR3 is TGTGCCAGCAGCGTAGCCGGGGGGCTGGGGAATGAGCAGTTCTTC. The whole variable domain, filled in from reference TRBV9 and TRBJ2-1, reads DSGVTQTPKHLITATGQRVTLRCSPRSGDLSVYWYQQSLDQGLQFLIQYYNGEERAKGNILERFSAQQFPDLHSELNLSSLELGDSALYFCASSVAGGLGNEQFFGPGTRLTVL.

This clone was found a few times. The chain uses TRBV11-2 and TRBJ2-1; 8 positions match TRBD2. V lost 1 base to trimming and J lost 2 bases; unmatched junction nucleotides: 10. CDR1 SGHAT and CDR2 FQNNGV come from the germline V gene. The CDR3 covers 18 residues. CDR3 nucleotides: TGTGCCAGCAGCTTAGCGGCTAGCGGGCACCTTACCTACAATGAGCAGTTCTTC. This gives the protein CASSLAASGHLTYNEQFF.

The chain links TRBV7-9 to TRBJ2-5; a weak D match, TRBD1 (5 bases). CDR3 length equals 15 residues. Trimming removed 5 bases at V and 2 bases at J, with 15 bases between. Germline V gene data show CDR1 as SEHNR and CDR2 as FQNEAQ (reference sequence). The CDR3 DNA reads as TGTGCCAGCAGCCCCCGGCTGGACAAGCAAGAGACCCAGTACTTC. Translating it yields CASSPRLDKQETQYF.

The chain combines TRBV4-3 with TRBJ2-5, with 12 bases lining up with TRBD1. CDR1 is LGHNA and CDR2 is YSLEER in the germline V gene. V was clipped by 4 bases and J by 5 bases; unmatched bases: 8. The length of the CDR3 is 16 residues. CDR3 in DNA: TGCGCCAGCAGCCCCACCGGGACAGGGGGCTCGGAGACCCAGTACTTC. Translation: CASSPTGTGGSETQYF.